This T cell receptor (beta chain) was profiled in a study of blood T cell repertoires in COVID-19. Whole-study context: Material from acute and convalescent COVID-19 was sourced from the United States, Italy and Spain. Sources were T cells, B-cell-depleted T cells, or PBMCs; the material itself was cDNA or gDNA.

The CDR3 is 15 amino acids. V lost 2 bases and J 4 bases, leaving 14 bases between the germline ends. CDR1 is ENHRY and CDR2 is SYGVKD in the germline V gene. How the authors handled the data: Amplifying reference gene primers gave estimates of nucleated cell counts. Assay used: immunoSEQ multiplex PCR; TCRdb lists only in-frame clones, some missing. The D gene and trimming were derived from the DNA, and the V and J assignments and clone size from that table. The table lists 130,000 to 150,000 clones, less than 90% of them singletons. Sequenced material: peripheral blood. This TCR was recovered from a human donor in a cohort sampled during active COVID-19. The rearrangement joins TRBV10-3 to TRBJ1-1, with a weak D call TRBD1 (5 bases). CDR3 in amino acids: CAISEGGVMGTEAFF. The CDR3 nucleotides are TGTGCCATCAGTGAGGGGGGGGTTATGGGCACTGAAGCTTTCTTT.